Listed here are 9 T cell receptor beta chains from one sample, sequenced in a study of breast tumors, draining lymph nodes, adjacent tissues. TCRdb reprocessed the multiplex PCR reads via MiXCR and lists one record per CDR3 protein. The sample records 200,000 to 250,000 distinct CDR3 sequences, 30% to 35% being singletons. The lymph nodes were axillary draining lymph nodes from breast cancer patients. Sequenced input: axillary lymph node tissue. These receptors came from a female donor with breast cancer. Some clones in this sample may be carry-over from other donors' samples.

J is TRBJ1-6 and V is TRBV12-3 or TRBV12-4, with D tentatively TRBD1 (6 bases). The CDR3 contains 17 residues. The ends were cut back, 3 bases at V and 8 bases at J, with 20 bases in the middle. The DNA of the CDR3 is TGTGCCAGCAGTTTCGCGGGGGGGCGGGGGCCGGATTCACCCCTCCACTTT. Amino acid sequence: CASSFAGGRGPDSPLHF.

In its sample, this clonotype was seen a few times. The rearrangement joins TRBV11-1 to TRBJ2-1, with 10 nucleotides matching TRBD2. J gave up 7 bases and V 2 bases, and 5 bases lay outside the gene matches. Germline CDR1 reads SGHAT; CDR2 reads FQDESV (reference sequence). The CDR3 is made up of 15 amino acids. The CDR3 loop reads CASSLSTSGKNEQFF. The CDR3 DNA follows: TGTGCCAGCAGCTTAAGTACTAGCGGGAAAAATGAGCAGTTCTTC.

This clonotype was counted a few times. This may be a read error: a much more frequent sequence differs by one nucleotide. The CDR3 does not close with the conserved phenylalanine or tryptophan, likely indicating a read error. The chain joins TRBV6-6 to TRBJ1-3; no definite D call. This CDR3 contains 12 residues. Looked up from germline, CDR1 is MNHNY and CDR2 is SVGAGI (reference sequence). Trimming pared 5 bases from V and 6 bases from J, leaving 8 bases between. DNA of the CDR3: TGTGCCAGCAGTACCGCGGCAAACACCATATATTCT. It translates to CASSTAANTIYS.

In regard to this clonotype: Just one base apart from a much larger clone, this may be a read error. This rearrangement joins TRBV18 to TRBJ1-4; the D is unclear. The germline CDR1 and CDR2 sequences are KGHSH and LQKENI. The CDR3 extends over 11 amino acids. The CDR3 nucleotides are TGTGCCAGCCCACCCGATGAAAAACTGTTTTTT. Protein: CASPPDEKLFF.

Notes on this clonotype: The CDR3 does not end in the conserved phenylalanine or tryptophan, so this is likely a read error. It is unclear where the CDR3 begins or ends on the DNA, so no DNA is shown, and the CDR3 is as TCRdb lists it. J is TRBJ1-2 and V is TRBV15. Germline V gene data show CDR1 as LNHNV and CDR2 as YYDKDF (reference sequence). The CDR3 region is 11 residues in length, termini included. CDR3 loop: CATSRGRRYRN.

This clonotype was counted only a few times. The gene calls are TRBV7-3 and TRBJ2-5, with no clear D. V lost 5 bases to trimming and J lost 5 bases, with 21 bases between them. This CDR3 is 16 amino acids long. Per germline, CDR1 SGHTA and CDR2 FQGTGA. CDR3 protein: CASSQDCGPPPETQYF. In DNA, the CDR3 is TGTGCCAGCAGCCAAGATTGTGGCCCCCCCCCCGAGACCCAGTACTTC.

The chain is built from TRBV19 and TRBJ2-1, with D uncertain. Trimming cost V 5 bases and J 7 bases, with 24 bases left between them. There are 17 residues in the CDR3. Germline V gene sequence: CDR1 LNHDA, CDR2 SQIVND (reference sequence). The CDR3 DNA reads TGTGCCAGTAGTCCAAGGGCGGCCACCTCCCTACGGAATGAGCAGTTCTTC. This gives the protein CASSPRAATSLRNEQFF.

This clonotype occurred many times. This chain joins TRBV12-5 and TRBJ2-1, with 9 bases fitting TRBD1. Germline V gene sequence: CDR1 LGHNT, CDR2 FRNRAP. Germline trimming cut 2 bases from V and 7 bases from J; bases unmatched to any gene: 6. The CDR3 totals 15 residues. The DNA for the CDR3 is TGTGCTAGTGGTTTGTGGGGACAGGGACTGAATGAGCAGTTCTTC. Translation gives CASGLWGQGLNEQFF.

This clonotype was counted at least ten times. This chain uses TRBV19 with TRBJ1-2; no clear D gene. Deletions cut 2 bases from V and 8 bases from J, with 3 bases between. Germline CDR1 and CDR2: LNHDA and SQIVND (reference sequence). The CDR3 is 10 residues long. DNA for the CDR3: TGTGCCAGTAGTATACAGGGCTACACCTTC. The encoded protein is CASSIQGYTF.